The 29 T cell receptor beta chains in this list originate from one sample, sequenced in a study of cytomegalovirus exposure and HLA in healthy donors. PCR employed 60 Vbeta and 13 Jbeta primers. Assay: immunoSEQ multiplex PCR; the TCRdb copy retains only in-frame clones and omits some. This sample has roughly 86,000 clones, with approximately 68% found just once. Sequenced sample: PBMCs. These receptors came from a woman aged 50 to 65 in good health and CMV-seropositive.

This chain joins TRBV6-1 and TRBJ1-2; D gene unclear. CDR3 size: 11 residues. CDR1 is MNHNS and CDR2 is SASEGT in the germline V gene. Trimming left V 3 bases short and J 10 bases short, with 9 bases between. The CDR3, as DNA: TGTGCCAGCAGTGATTACGGGTCCTACACCTTC. Translation: CASSDYGSYTF.

The V gene is TRBV6-1, the J gene TRBJ2-3; D gene unclear. The germline CDR1 and CDR2 sequences are MNHNS and SASEGT. V dropped 2 bases and J dropped 0 bases, with 9 bases sitting between them. The CDR3 loop spans 15 amino acids. The CDR3 reads CASSEIGASTDTQYF. The CDR3 DNA reads as TGTGCCAGCAGTGAAATCGGTGCTAGCACAGATACGCAGTATTTT.

This chain connects TRBV27 to TRBJ2-1; D might be TRBD1 (6 bases). Looked up from germline, CDR1 is MNHEY and CDR2 is SMNVEV (reference sequence). Trimming pared 5 bases from V and 2 bases from J, leaving 13 bases between. CDR3 length: 15 residues. CDR3 sequence (DNA): TGTGCCAGCAGTAAAGGGGGTCGTCCCTACAATGAGCAGTTCTTC. This encodes CASSKGGRPYNEQFF.

V usage is TRBV29-1 and J usage is TRBJ1-2; no reliable D call. Trimming pared 6 bases from V and 4 bases from J, leaving 12 bases between. The germline gives CDR1 SQVTM, CDR2 ANQGSEA. There are 12 residues in the CDR3. CDR3 nucleotides: TGCAGCGTATCGGACGGGGTCTATGGCTACACCTTC. This sequence encodes CSVSDGVYGYTF. Combining the CDR3 with reference TRBV29-1 and TRBJ1-2 gives the whole variable domain SAVISQKPSRDICQRGTSLTIQCQVDSQVTMMFWYRQQPGQSLTLIATANQGSEATYESGFVIDKFPISRPNLTFSTLTVSNMSPEDSSIYLCSVSDGVYGYTFGSGTRLTVV.

This chain uses TRBV18 with TRBJ2-7; 9 positions match TRBD1. The CDR3 contains 15 residues. CDR1 and CDR2 (germline): KGHSH, LQKENI. J was trimmed by 4 bases and V by 2 bases; bases with no gene match: 6. CDR3 loop: CASSPGQGKGYEQYF. The CDR3 nucleotides read TGTGCCAGCTCACCAGGACAGGGGAAGGGGTACGAGCAGTACTTC.

This clone showed up just a few times. The gene calls are TRBV28 and TRBJ2-5, with 16 positions matching TRBD2. Germline CDR1 MDHEN, CDR2 SYDVKM. J was trimmed by 3 bases and V by 7 bases; bases with no gene match: 8. CDR3 size: 17 residues. The CDR3 sequence: CASTGIGTSGGEETQYF. The CDR3 DNA is TGTGCCAGCACCGGAATCGGGACTAGCGGGGGGGAAGAGACCCAGTACTTC.

J is TRBJ1-2 and V is TRBV5-1; TRBD1 agrees at 7 bases. J gave up 5 bases and V 4 bases, and 11 bases lay outside the gene matches. The V gene's germline CDR1 is SGHRS and CDR2 YFSETQ. This CDR3 has 15 residues. The chain's CDR3 is CASSPGTAEGYGYTF. As DNA, the CDR3 is TGCGCCAGCAGCCCCGGGACAGCGGAGGGGTATGGCTACACCTTC.

The chain joins TRBV28 to TRBJ2-5; a possible D gene is TRBD2 (5 bases). The germline gives CDR1 MDHEN, CDR2 SYDVKM. V lost 4 bases to trimming and J lost 5 bases, with 17 bases between them. The CDR3 sequence is 15 residues long. Here the CDR3 reads CASSSLGLFMETQYF. The DNA for the CDR3 is TGTGCCAGCAGTTCCCTAGGACTCTTTATGGAGACCCAGTACTTC.

J is TRBJ1-3 and V is TRBV2, with D uncertain. Germline values: CDR1 SNHLY, CDR2 FYNNEI. The V and J ends lost 8 bases and 0 bases respectively, with 11 bases between them. The CDR3 runs 14 residues. CDR3 sequence reads: CASSKEASGNTIYF. For the CDR3, the DNA is TGTGCCAGCTCCAAGGAGGCCTCTGGAAACACCATATATTTT.

The chain uses TRBV28 and TRBJ1-4; no definite D call. Trimming took 6 bases from V and 3 from J, leaving 23 bases between them. CDR1 MDHEN and CDR2 SYDVKM come from the germline V gene. The CDR3 is 18 amino acids. The DNA of the CDR3 is TGTGCCAGCAGCACCAGTGATGGCCCCGGAGAGTCTAATGAAAAACTGTTTTTT. Translated: CASSTSDGPGESNEKLFF.

Points on this clone: The identical CDR3 is also encoded by other nucleotide sequences in the sample. The chain has TRBV2 and TRBJ2-3; 14 bases match TRBD2. Germline V gene data show CDR1 as SNHLY and CDR2 as FYNNEI. The V gene end was trimmed by 3 bases and the J gene end by 3 bases; junction bases not matched to a gene: 5. CDR3 length: 17 amino acids. In nucleotides, the CDR3 is TGTGCCAGCAGTGACGGAGGACTAGCGGGGGGTACAGATACGCAGTATTTT. This encodes CASSDGGLAGGTDTQYF. The full variable domain, with the rest looked up from reference TRBV2 and TRBJ2-3, is EPEVTQTPSHQVTQMGQEVILRCVPISNHLYFYWYRQILGQKVEFLVSFYNNEISEKSEIFDDQFSVERPDGSNFTLKIRSTKLEDSAMYFCASSDGGLAGGTDTQYFGPGTRLTVL.

The chain is built from TRBV6-1 and TRBJ1-1, with D hard to call. The CDR3 has 15 residues. CDR1 and CDR2 from the germline V gene are MNHNS and SASEGT. Trimming shortened V by 6 bases and J by 4 bases, and 18 bases separated the two germline ends. The CDR3 DNA sequence: TGTGCCAGCAGACCCAACACGGGGAGGGTCACTGAAGCTTTCTTT. The encoded protein is CASRPNTGRVTEAFF.

The V and J genes are TRBV30 and TRBJ1-4; TRBD1 agrees at 9 bases. Losses at the gene ends were 5 bases for V and 7 bases for J; bases not matched to a gene: 5. Per germline, CDR1 GTSNPN and CDR2 SVGIG (reference sequence). The length of the CDR3 is 13 residues. CDR3 nucleotides: TGTGCCTGGGGGACAGGGACAGGTGAAAAACTGTTTTTT. Encoded protein: CAWGTGTGEKLFF.

The V call is TRBV5-6, the J call TRBJ2-5; maybe TRBD2 (5 bases). The CDR3 loop spans 14 amino acids. The V gene lost 4 bases and the J gene lost 4 bases, with 14 bases spanning the gap. Germline V lookup: CDR1 SGHDT, CDR2 YYEEEE. The CDR3 loop reads CASSPSSFRETQYF. CDR3 DNA: TGTGCCAGCAGCCCCTCTAGCTTCAGAGAGACCCAGTACTTC.

The genes are TRBV5-5 and TRBJ2-7; D is perhaps TRBD2 (6 bases). The CDR3 covers 14 residues. Germline values: CDR1 SGHKS, CDR2 YYEKEE (reference sequence). With 5 bases removed from V and 6 bases from J, the gap between germline ends came to 18 bases. The CDR3 sequence is CASRPVGGAGEQYF. CDR3 nucleotides: TGTGCCAGCAGACCTGTCGGCGGGGCAGGCGAGCAGTACTTC.

The J gene is TRBJ2-7, the V gene TRBV2, with 7 bases aligning to TRBD2. The CDR3 sequence is 14 residues long. V lost 3 bases and J lost 1; bases outside the gene matches: 3. In germline, CDR1 is SNHLY, CDR2 FYNNEI. CDR3 in DNA: TGTGCCAGCAGTGACTGGACTAGTTCCTACGAGCAGTACTTC. Translation gives CASSDWTSSYEQYF. Full variable domain (rest looked up from reference TRBV2 and TRBJ2-7): EPEVTQTPSHQVTQMGQEVILRCVPISNHLYFYWYRQILGQKVEFLVSFYNNEISEKSEIFDDQFSVERPDGSNFTLKIRSTKLEDSAMYFCASSDWTSSYEQYFGPGTRLTVT.

This chain links TRBV5-5 with TRBJ2-2; 7 bases fit TRBD1. V lost 1 base, J lost 1 base, and 4 bases stayed unmatched. The CDR3 is 16 amino acids. Germline CDR1 is SGHKS and CDR2 is YYEKEE (reference sequence). CDR3 bases: TGTGCCAGCAGCTTGTTAGGGACAGAGAACACCGGGGAGCTGTTTTTT. It translates to CASSLLGTENTGELFF.

Turning to this clone: The identical CDR3 is also encoded by other nucleotide sequences in the sample. The chain is built from TRBV5-1 and TRBJ2-5, with D possibly TRBD2 on 5 matching bases. Germline assignment: CDR1 SGHRS and CDR2 YFSETQ. CDR3 length equals 13 residues. The V end lost 0 bases, the J end lost 5 bases, and 8 bases lay between the germline ends. The CDR3 is CASSLDGGETQYF. CDR3 DNA sequence: TGCGCCAGCAGCTTGGATGGCGGGGAGACCCAGTACTTC.

The chain has TRBV6-5 and TRBJ2-1; 8 nucleotides match TRBD1. Unmatched junction bases numbered 9, after V lost 3 bases and J lost 8 bases. Germline values: CDR1 MNHEY, CDR2 SVGAGI. CDR3 length: 15 amino acids. The CDR3 reads CASSYGQGAFYEQFF. The CDR3 region has the DNA TGTGCCAGCAGTTATGGGCAGGGGGCCTTCTATGAGCAGTTCTTC.

The chain links TRBV2 to TRBJ2-1; D is perhaps TRBD1 (6 bases). The CDR3 is 14 residues long. Trimming stripped 5 bases from V and 1 base from J, with 9 bases between. Germline lookup yields CDR1 SNHLY and CDR2 FYNNEI. The CDR3 loop reads CASSSDSSYNEQFF. The CDR3 bases are TGTGCCAGCAGTTCGGACAGTTCCTACAATGAGCAGTTCTTC.

J is TRBJ2-7 and V is TRBV6-1, with 12 bases matching TRBD1. Trimming cost V 0 bases and J 5 bases; bases outside gene matches: 11. Germline assignment: CDR1 MNHNS and CDR2 SASEGT. The length of the CDR3 is 18 residues. CDR3: CASSEANFGTGGAHEQYF. CDR3 DNA: TGTGCCAGCAGTGAAGCCAATTTTGGGACAGGGGGCGCCCACGAGCAGTACTTC.

Only a few counts were recorded for this clone. This CDR3 reads CASSETGLNGYTF. CDR3 DNA: TGTGCCAGCAGCGAAACAGGGTTGAATGGCTACACCTTC. This chain links TRBV28 with TRBJ1-2, with D perhaps matching TRBD1 (6 bases). Trimming removed 6 bases at V and 6 bases at J, with 14 bases between. Germline V CDR1 and CDR2: MDHEN, SYDVKM. The CDR3 spans 13 residues.

The CDR3 sequence: CASSQATGQGVSYEQYF. CDR3 DNA sequence: TGTGCCAGCAGCCAAGCGACCGGACAGGGAGTTTCCTACGAGCAGTACTTC. This chain uses TRBV4-2 with TRBJ2-7, with 8 bases that match TRBD1. This CDR3 is built from 17 residues. After removal of 1 base from V and 1 base from J, the junction contained 9 bases not matched to a gene. The germline V gene encodes CDR1 LGHNA and CDR2 YNFKEQ.

The chain uses TRBV15 and TRBJ1-3; 9 bases line up with TRBD1. J gave up 2 bases and V 5 bases, and 4 bases lay outside the gene matches. This CDR3 has 15 residues. The germline CDR1 and CDR2 sequences are LNHNV and YYDKDF (reference sequence). Here the CDR3 DNA reads TGTGCCACCAGCGAAGACAGGGGGGCTGGAAACACCATATATTTT. Translated: CATSEDRGAGNTIYF.

This rearrangement joins TRBV27 to TRBJ1-5; D unresolved. The CDR3 sequence is 16 residues long. V was pared by 0 bases and J by 3 bases, with 12 bases between. Germline CDR1 and CDR2: MNHEY and SMNVEV (reference sequence). The chain's CDR3 is CASSLSWEGDNQPQHF. CDR3 nucleotides: TGTGCCAGCAGTTTATCATGGGAGGGTGACAATCAGCCCCAGCATTTT.

This clone was seen a handful of times. The J gene is TRBJ1-4, the V gene TRBV7-9; D ambiguous. The length of the CDR3 is 15 residues. Trimming cost V 4 bases and J 5 bases, with 14 bases left between them. Per the germline V gene, CDR1 is SEHNR and CDR2 is FQNEAQ (reference sequence). The CDR3 DNA is TGTGCCAGCAGCTCTAGCTCCCGAGGAAATGAAAAACTGTTTTTT. Translated: CASSSSSRGNEKLFF.

Remarks on this clone: This sample includes further DNA sequences coding for the same CDR3. This sequence joins TRBV19 and TRBJ2-5; tentative D call: TRBD1 (5 bases). This CDR3 has 13 amino acids. Germline CDR1 is LNHDA and CDR2 is SQIVND (reference sequence). V lost 5 bases to trimming and J lost 3 bases, with 10 bases between them. CDR3 in DNA: TGTGCCAGTAGTCCCTCCAGGGAAGAGACCCAGTACTTC. Amino acids: CASSPSREETQYF.

Only a few counts were recorded for this clone. This chain connects TRBV11-2 to TRBJ2-1; TRBD2 matches at 11 bases. V was pared by 3 bases and J by 6 bases, with 7 bases of the junction left unmatched. This CDR3 is built from 16 residues. The V gene's germline CDR1 is SGHAT and CDR2 FQNNGV. The CDR3 sequence: CASSFYSGGAPNEQFF. For the CDR3, the DNA is TGTGCCAGCAGCTTTTATAGCGGGGGGGCCCCCAATGAGCAGTTCTTC. Looking up the rest from reference TRBV11-2 and TRBJ2-1 gives the full variable domain: EAGVAQSPRYKIIEKRQSVAFWCNPISGHATLYWYQQILGQGPKLLIQFQNNGVVDDSQLPKDRFSAERLKGVDSTLKIQPAKLEDSAVYLCASSFYSGGAPNEQFFGPGTRLTVL.

V and J are TRBV30 and TRBJ1-5; TRBD1 might be the D (5 bases). V gave up 5 bases and J gave up 9 bases, with 14 bases separating them. CDR1 is GTSNPN, CDR2 SVGIG, per germline (reference sequence). The CDR3 consists of 12 residues. The CDR3 bases are TGTGCCTGGGGGGACCTCGGGAGGCCCCAGCATTTT. Protein: CAWGDLGRPQHF.